These 5 T cell receptor beta chains originate from one sample sequenced in a study of blood T cell repertoires in COVID-19. The protocol was immunoSEQ multiplex PCR, while the TCRdb copy is restricted to in-frame clones and leaves out a portion. The table records hundreds of thousands of clones, roughly 90% of them present only once. Sequences were obtained from peripheral blood. The origin of the receptors is a woman aged 45-65 years who had recovered from COVID-19.

The gene calls are TRBV3-1 (or the pseudogene TRBV3-2) and TRBJ1-2; TRBD1 matches 11 bases. The germline V gene has CDR1 LGHDT and CDR2 YNNKEL (reference sequence). This CDR3 has 16 residues. V gave up 0 bases and J gave up 4 bases; unmatched junction bases: 4. The CDR3 nucleotides read TGTGCCAGCAGCCAAGATGGGGGGACAGGGGGCTATGGCTACACCTTC. This sequence encodes CASSQDGGTGGYGYTF.

V is TRBV5-1 and J is TRBJ1-6; 7 positions match TRBD1. In germline, CDR1 is SGHRS, CDR2 YFSETQ. V lost 4 bases to trimming and J lost 8 bases; unmatched junction nucleotides: 3. The CDR3 extends over 13 amino acids. The DNA for the CDR3 is TGCGCCAGCAGCATTACAGGGGATTCACCCCTCCACTTT. This encodes CASSITGDSPLHF.

The CDR3 spells CAWSATGRMNTEAFF. CDR3 nucleotides: TGTGCCTGGAGTGCGACAGGGCGCATGAACACTGAAGCTTTCTTT. The chain combines TRBV30 with TRBJ1-1; 7 positions agree with TRBD1. Germline V CDR1 and CDR2: GTSNPN, SVGIG (reference sequence). J was trimmed by 0 bases and V by 1 base; bases with no gene match: 5. The CDR3 loop spans 15 amino acids.

This chain connects TRBV3-1 (or the pseudogene TRBV3-2) to TRBJ1-1; D uncertain. Germline V gene sequence: CDR1 LGHDT, CDR2 YNNKEL (reference sequence). V was cut by 1 base and J by 7 bases, with 13 bases left in between. This CDR3 has 14 amino acids. The DNA for the CDR3 is TGTGCCAGCAGCCAAGTGGCAGGCAGCCTTGAAGCTTTCTTT. Its protein product is CASSQVAGSLEAFF.

V is TRBV19 and J is TRBJ1-1, with D unresolved. Germline lookup yields CDR1 LNHDA and CDR2 SQIVND (reference sequence). This CDR3 has 15 amino acids. V was shortened by 0 bases and J by 5 bases, with 13 bases between the two germline ends. The CDR3 here is CASSIDMSRGTEAFF. In DNA form, the CDR3 reads TGTGCCAGTAGTATAGATATGAGCCGGGGAACTGAAGCTTTCTTT.